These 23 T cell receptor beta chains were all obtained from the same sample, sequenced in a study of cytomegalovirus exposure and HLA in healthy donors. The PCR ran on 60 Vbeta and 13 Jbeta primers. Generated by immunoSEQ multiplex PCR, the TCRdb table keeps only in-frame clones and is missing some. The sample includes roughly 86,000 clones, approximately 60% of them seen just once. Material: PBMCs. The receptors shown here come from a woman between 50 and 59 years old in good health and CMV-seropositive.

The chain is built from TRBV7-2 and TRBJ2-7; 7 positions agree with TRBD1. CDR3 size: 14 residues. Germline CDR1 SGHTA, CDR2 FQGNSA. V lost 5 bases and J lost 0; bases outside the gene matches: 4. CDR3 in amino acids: CASSPDRVSYEQYF. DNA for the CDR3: TGTGCCAGCAGCCCCGACAGGGTCTCCTACGAGCAGTACTTC. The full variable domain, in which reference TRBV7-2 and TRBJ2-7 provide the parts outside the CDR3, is GAGVSQSPSNKVTEKGKDVELRCDPISGHTALYWYRQSLGQGLEFLIYFQGNSAPDKSGLPSDRFSAERTGGSVSTLTIQRTQQEDSAVYLCASSPDRVSYEQYFGPGTRLTVT.

The CDR3 loop is CASSLDSGTAYSQPQHF. The CDR3 DNA sequence: TGTGCCAGCAGCTTAGATAGCGGGACAGCTTACAGTCAGCCCCAGCATTTT. J is TRBJ1-5 and V is TRBV7-6, with 7 nucleotides matching TRBD1. The V gene's germline CDR1 is SGHVS and CDR2 FNYEAQ. The CDR3 consists of 17 residues. The V segment lost 1 base and the J segment 6 bases; nucleotides outside the gene matches: 12.

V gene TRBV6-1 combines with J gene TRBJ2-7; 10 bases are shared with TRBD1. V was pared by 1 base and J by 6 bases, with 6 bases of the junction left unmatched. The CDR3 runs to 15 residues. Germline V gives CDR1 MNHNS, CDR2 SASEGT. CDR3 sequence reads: CASSEEGTGVAEQYF. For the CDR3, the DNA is TGTGCCAGCAGTGAAGAGGGGACAGGGGTTGCCGAGCAGTACTTC.

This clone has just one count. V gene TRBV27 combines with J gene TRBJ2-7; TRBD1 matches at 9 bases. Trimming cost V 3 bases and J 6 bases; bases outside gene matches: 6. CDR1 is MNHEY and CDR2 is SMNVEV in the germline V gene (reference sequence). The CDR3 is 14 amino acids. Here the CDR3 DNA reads TGTGCCAGCAGTTTCCAGACAGGGGGTGTCGAGCAGTACTTC. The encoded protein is CASSFQTGGVEQYF.

The CDR3 DNA is TGCAGTGCTAGGGGTGGGAGCGAGCAGTACTTC. This translates into CSARGGSEQYF. The chain links TRBV20-1 to TRBJ2-7, with D tentatively TRBD2 (5 bases). Germline loops: CDR1 DFQATT, CDR2 SNEGSKA (reference sequence). V dropped 3 bases and J dropped 6 bases, with 9 bases sitting between them. This CDR3 has 11 residues.

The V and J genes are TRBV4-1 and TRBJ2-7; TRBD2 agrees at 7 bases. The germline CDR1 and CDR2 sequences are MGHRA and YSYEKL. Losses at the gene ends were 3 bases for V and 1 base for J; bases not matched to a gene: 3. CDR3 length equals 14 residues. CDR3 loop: CASSQGGESYEQYF. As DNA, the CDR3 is TGCGCCAGCAGCCAGGGGGGGGAATCCTACGAGCAGTACTTC.

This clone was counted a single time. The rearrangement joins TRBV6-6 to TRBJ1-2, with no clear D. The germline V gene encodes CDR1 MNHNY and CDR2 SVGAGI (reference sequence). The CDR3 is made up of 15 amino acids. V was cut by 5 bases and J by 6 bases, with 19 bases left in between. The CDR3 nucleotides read TGTGCCAGCAGTCCTAATTCCGTTGTTCTTGATGGCTACACCTTC. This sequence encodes CASSPNSVVLDGYTF.

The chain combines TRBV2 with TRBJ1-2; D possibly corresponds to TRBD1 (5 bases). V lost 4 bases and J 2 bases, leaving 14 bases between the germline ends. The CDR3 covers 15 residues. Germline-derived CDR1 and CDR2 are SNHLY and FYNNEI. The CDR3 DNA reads TGTGCCAGCAGTGGGGAAAGGGGCGCGAACTATGGCTACACCTTC. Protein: CASSGERGANYGYTF.

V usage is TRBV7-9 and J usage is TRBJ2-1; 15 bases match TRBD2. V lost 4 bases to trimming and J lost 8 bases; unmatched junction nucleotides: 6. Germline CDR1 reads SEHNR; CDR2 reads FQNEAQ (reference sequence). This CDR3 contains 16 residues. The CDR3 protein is CASSSGTSGGTDEQFF. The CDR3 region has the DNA TGTGCCAGCAGCTCCGGGACTAGCGGGGGGACCGATGAGCAGTTCTTC.

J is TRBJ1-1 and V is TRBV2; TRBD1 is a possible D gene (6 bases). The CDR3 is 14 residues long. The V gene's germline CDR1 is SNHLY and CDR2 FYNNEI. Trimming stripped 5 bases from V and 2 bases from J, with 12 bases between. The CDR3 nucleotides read TGTGCCAGCAGTTGGGGGCACGAAAACACTGAAGCTTTCTTT. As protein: CASSWGHENTEAFF.

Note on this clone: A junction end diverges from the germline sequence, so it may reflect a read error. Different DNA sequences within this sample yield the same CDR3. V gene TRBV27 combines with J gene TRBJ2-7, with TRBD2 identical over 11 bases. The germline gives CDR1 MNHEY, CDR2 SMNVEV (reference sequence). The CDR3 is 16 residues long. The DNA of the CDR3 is TGTGCCAGCAGTGACCCTAGCGGGGGGTTTATCTACGAGCAGTACTTT. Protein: CASSDPSGGFIYEQYF.

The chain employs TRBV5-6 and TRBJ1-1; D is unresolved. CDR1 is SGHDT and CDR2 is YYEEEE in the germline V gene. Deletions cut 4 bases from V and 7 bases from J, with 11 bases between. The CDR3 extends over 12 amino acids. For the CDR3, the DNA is TGTGCCAGCAGCGTGGACCAGATTGAAGCTTTCTTT. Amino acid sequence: CASSVDQIEAFF.

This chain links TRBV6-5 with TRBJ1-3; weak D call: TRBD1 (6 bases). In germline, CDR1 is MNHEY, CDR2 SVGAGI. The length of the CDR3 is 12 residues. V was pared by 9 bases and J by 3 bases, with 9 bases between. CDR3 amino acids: CASRGFGNTIYF. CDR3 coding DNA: TGTGCCAGTAGGGGGTTTGGAAACACCATATATTTT.

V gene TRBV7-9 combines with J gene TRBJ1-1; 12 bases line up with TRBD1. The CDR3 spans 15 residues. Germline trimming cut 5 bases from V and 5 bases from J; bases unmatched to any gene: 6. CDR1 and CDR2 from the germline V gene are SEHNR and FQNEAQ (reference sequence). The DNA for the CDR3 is TGTGCCAGCAGCCCCCGGGACAGGGGGCCAACTGAAGCTTTCTTT. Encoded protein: CASSPRDRGPTEAFF.

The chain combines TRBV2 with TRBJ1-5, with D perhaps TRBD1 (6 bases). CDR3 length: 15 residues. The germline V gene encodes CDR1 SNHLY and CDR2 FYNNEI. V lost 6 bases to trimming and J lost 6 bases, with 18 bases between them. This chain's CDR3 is CASRRGSGAVQPQHF. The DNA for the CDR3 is TGTGCCAGCAGGAGGGGGTCAGGCGCGGTTCAGCCCCAGCATTTT.

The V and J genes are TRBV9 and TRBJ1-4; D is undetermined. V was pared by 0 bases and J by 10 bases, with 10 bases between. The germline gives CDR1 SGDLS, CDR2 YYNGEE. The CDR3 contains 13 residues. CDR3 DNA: TGTGCCAGCAGCGTAGCCCCTGAGGGAAAACTGTTTTTT. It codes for CASSVAPEGKLFF.

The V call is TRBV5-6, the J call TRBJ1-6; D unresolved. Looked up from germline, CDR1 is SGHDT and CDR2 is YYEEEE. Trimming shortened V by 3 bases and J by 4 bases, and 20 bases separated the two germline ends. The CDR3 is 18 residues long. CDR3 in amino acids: CASSCVPGPRYYNSPLHF. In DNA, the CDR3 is TGTGCCAGCAGCTGCGTACCGGGTCCGAGATATTATAATTCACCCCTCCACTTT.

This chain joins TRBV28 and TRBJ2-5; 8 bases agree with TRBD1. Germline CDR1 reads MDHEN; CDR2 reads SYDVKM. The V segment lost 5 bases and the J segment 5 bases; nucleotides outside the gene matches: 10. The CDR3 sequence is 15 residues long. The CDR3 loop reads CASSTRTGWYETQYF. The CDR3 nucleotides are TGTGCCAGCAGTACGCGGACAGGGTGGTATGAGACCCAGTACTTC.

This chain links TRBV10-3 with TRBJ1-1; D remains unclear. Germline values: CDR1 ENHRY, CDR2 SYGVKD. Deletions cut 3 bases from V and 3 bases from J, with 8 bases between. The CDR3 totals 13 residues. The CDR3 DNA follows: TGTGCCATCAGTGAAAGGGAGGACACTGAAGCTTTCTTT. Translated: CAISEREDTEAFF.

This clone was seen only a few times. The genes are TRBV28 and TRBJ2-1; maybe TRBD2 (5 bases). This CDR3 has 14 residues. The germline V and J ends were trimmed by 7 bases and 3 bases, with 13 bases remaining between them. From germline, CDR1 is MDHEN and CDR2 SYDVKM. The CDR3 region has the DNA TGTGCCAGCACCGACCTCCGGGACTACAATGAGCAGTTCTTC. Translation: CASTDLRDYNEQFF.

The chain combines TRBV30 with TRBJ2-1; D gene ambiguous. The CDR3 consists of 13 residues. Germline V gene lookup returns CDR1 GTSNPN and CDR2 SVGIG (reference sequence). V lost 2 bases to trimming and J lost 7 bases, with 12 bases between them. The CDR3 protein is CAWSTALRNEQFF. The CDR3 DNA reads TGTGCCTGGAGTACCGCCCTCAGGAATGAGCAGTTCTTC.

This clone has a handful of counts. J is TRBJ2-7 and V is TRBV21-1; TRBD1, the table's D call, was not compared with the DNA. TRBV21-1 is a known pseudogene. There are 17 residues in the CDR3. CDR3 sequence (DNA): TGTGCCAGCAGCAAAATATATGGGACAGGACTCTCCTACGAGCAGTACTTC. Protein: CASSKIYGTGLSYEQYF.

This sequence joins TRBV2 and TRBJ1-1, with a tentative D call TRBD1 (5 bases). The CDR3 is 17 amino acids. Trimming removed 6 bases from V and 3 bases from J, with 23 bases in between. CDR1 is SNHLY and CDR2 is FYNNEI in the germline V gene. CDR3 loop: CASRTAASSRGDTEAFF. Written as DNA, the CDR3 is TGTGCCAGCAGAACAGCAGCCTCTTCAAGGGGCGACACTGAAGCTTTCTTT.